This TCR beta chain was identified during a study of cytomegalovirus exposure and HLA in healthy donors. Study-wide findings and caveats: What a later analysis reportedly showed was that an Asian-associated ancestry cluster had fewer N-insertions than the approximately 700-donor mean. Altogether, 150 to 200 TCR beta chains were recorded as cytomegalovirus-associated.

Notes on this clone: Its antigen remains unidentified.

The PCR contained 60 Vbeta and 13 Jbeta primers. Profiling relied on immunoSEQ multiplex PCR, and the TCRdb table lists in-frame clones only, not all of them. This table holds about 55,000 clones, around 78% found once. Germline V gives CDR1 SGHTA, CDR2 FQGNSA. The CDR3 has 14 residues. V was pared by 6 bases and J by 2 bases, with 14 bases between. This clonotype was obtained from a female donor in good health and CMV-seronegative. Sequenced sample: PBMCs. The V call is TRBV7-2, the J call TRBJ2-7; D may be TRBD1 (6 bases). CDR3 in amino acids: CASSPTGTTYEQYF. The CDR3 DNA reads TGTGCCAGCAGTCCTACAGGGACAACCTACGAGCAGTACTTC.